The present entry profiles one TCR beta chain with its context. Antigen unknown. Newly diagnosed patients aged 18 to 65 had hyperthyroidism of under 2 months' duration. Lactation, pregnancy, other autoimmune disease or uncontrolled infection excluded patients. This sample holds PBMCs from roughly 10 ml fresh peripheral blood. This entry belongs to a study of T cells in Graves' hyperthyroidism and ophthalmopathy. Study-wide points: The model made its ophthalmopathy prediction, and onset followed a median roughly six months later.

CDR3 length: 12 residues. The V gene lost 3 bases and the J gene lost 3 bases, with 6 bases spanning the gap. Researchers took RNA transcripts and amplified the TCR beta CDR3 regions from them. The HTBI primer set was used in a first-round RT-PCR of the TCR CDR3. TCRdb re-analysed the multiplex PCR reads in MiXCR, keeping a single row per CDR3 protein. The profile shows about 500,000 distinct CDR3 sequences, approximately 14% of them singletons. The source of this sequence is a woman under 30 with Graves' hyperthyroidism. The source material was blood. The rearrangement joins TRBV12-3 or TRBV12-4 to TRBJ2-7, with unresolved D. The CDR3 DNA reads as TGTGCCAGCAGTTTTGCAGACTACGAGCAGTACTTC. Translated: CASSFADYEQYF.